The 28 T cell receptor beta chains listed next were all sequenced from one sample in a study of T cells in Graves' hyperthyroidism and ophthalmopathy. TCR beta CDR3 sequences were amplified from RNA transcripts. The HTBI set primed first-round TCR CDR3 RT-PCR. TCRdb fed the multiplex PCR reads into MiXCR, producing one record per CDR3 protein. Of over 700,000 distinct CDR3 sequences detected, about 35% appear once; the ten largest clones hold less than 35%. Sequencing was done on a sample of blood. The receptors originated from a woman in her forties with Graves' hyperthyroidism.

As regards this clonotype: Given a much more abundant clone one base away, this may be a read error. The missing conserved phenylalanine or tryptophan at the end of this CDR3 makes a read error likely. The J gene is TRBJ1-2, the V gene TRBV7-2; TRBD1 matches 9 bases. The junction had 8 bases not matched to a gene; V was cut back by 5 bases and J by 4 bases. Per the germline V gene, CDR1 is SGHTA and CDR2 is FQGNSA. The CDR3 totals 15 residues. In nucleotides, the CDR3 is TGTGCCAGCAGCCCCGGGGACAGGGAGAGCTATGGCTACACCTCC. Translated: CASSPGDRESYGYTS.

The chain uses TRBV20-1 and TRBJ2-2; 9 bases align to TRBD2. V lost 8 bases, J lost 1 base, and 5 bases stayed unmatched. Germline CDR1 DFQATT, CDR2 SNEGSKA (reference sequence). This CDR3 has 14 residues. CDR3 DNA: TGCAGTCTACTAGCGGGCCAGAACACCGGGGAGCTGTTTTTT. Protein sequence: CSLLAGQNTGELFF.

With regard to this clonotype: A much bigger clone sits one base away, suggesting this may be a read error. The conserved phenylalanine or tryptophan normally closing the CDR3 is absent here, so this likely arose from a read error. The chain recombines TRBV2 with TRBJ2-7; D might be TRBD1 (5 bases). CDR1 and CDR2 (germline): SNHLY, FYNNEI. Trimming took 2 bases from V and 6 from J, leaving 11 bases between them. CDR3 length: 13 residues. CDR3 coding DNA: TGTGCCAGCAGTGAAAGATGGGGCAGCGAGCAGTACCTC. Protein: CASSERWGSEQYL.

This clonotype was observed at least ten times. This likely comes from a read error, as the CDR3 has no conserved phenylalanine or tryptophan at its end. The DNA is left out, because the CDR3 cannot be placed on it with certainty; the CDR3 is given as TCRdb lists it. J is TRBJ1-3 and V is TRBV7-3; the DNA was not compared with TRBD1, the D call given in the table. Looked up from germline, CDR1 is SGHTA and CDR2 is FQGTGA. Inclusive of both ends, the CDR3 amounts to 11 amino acids. CDR3 protein: CAGSLLPGRCL.

The chain is built from TRBV10-3 and TRBJ1-6, with 7 positions matching TRBD1. CDR3 length: 14 amino acids. The J segment lost 6 bases and the V segment lost 10 bases, leaving 9 bases of the junction unmatched. Germline CDR1 reads ENHRY; CDR2 reads SYGVKD. This CDR3 reads CASRNRGGNSPLHF. As DNA, the CDR3 is TGTGCCAGCAGGAACAGGGGAGGTAATTCACCCCTCCACTTT.

This clonotype has at least ten counts. The chain carries TRBV29-1 and TRBJ1-1; unclear D gene. Trimming removed 6 bases at V and 6 bases at J, with 11 bases between. CDR1 SQVTM and CDR2 ANQGSEA come from the germline V gene. CDR3 length: 11 residues. The CDR3 reads CSVLQRPEAFF. The CDR3 coding sequence is TGCAGCGTCCTCCAGAGGCCTGAAGCTTTCTTT.

The chain carries TRBV9 and TRBJ2-7; 7 nucleotides agree with TRBD2. J was trimmed by 6 bases and V by 3 bases; bases with no gene match: 9. This CDR3 is 14 amino acids long. Germline V gene data show CDR1 as SGDLS and CDR2 as YYNGEE. The CDR3, as DNA: TGTGCCAGCAGCGAAACTGGGGGGGGGTCCGAGCAGTACTTC. Its translation: CASSETGGGSEQYF.

Points on this clonotype: This may stem from a read error, because a much larger clone lies one nucleotide away. The rearrangement links TRBV6-5 to TRBJ1-2, with 8 bases lining up with TRBD1. Trimming cost V 4 bases and J 4 bases; bases outside gene matches: 2. The germline V gene encodes CDR1 MNHEY and CDR2 SVGAGI. The CDR3 length is 13 residues. CDR3 sequence reads: CASSWTGTYGYTF. The CDR3 coding sequence is TGTGCCAGCAGTTGGACAGGGACCTATGGCTACACCTTC.

The chain employs TRBV13 and TRBJ2-2, with 7 bases lining up with TRBD2. After removal of 7 bases from V and 6 bases from J, the junction contained 5 bases not matched to a gene. CDR1 and CDR2 (germline): PRHDT, FYEKMQ (reference sequence). The CDR3 spans 13 residues. The CDR3 loop is CASIIGLAGELFF. CDR3 bases: TGTGCCAGCATTATAGGACTAGCCGGGGAGCTGTTTTTT. Based on the CDR3 plus reference TRBV13 and TRBJ2-2, the full variable domain is AAGVIQSPRHLIKEKRETATLKCYPIPRHDTVYWYQQGPGQDPQFLISFYEKMQSDKGSIPDRFSAQQFSDYHSELNMSSLELGDSALYFCASIIGLAGELFFGEGSRLTVL.

There are many counts of this clonotype. CDR3: CATGLGTNQPQHF. As DNA, the CDR3 is TGTGCAACGGGGCTCGGCACGAATCAGCCCCAGCATTTT. This chain links TRBV3-1 with TRBJ1-5; D perhaps matches TRBD1 (5 bases). The CDR3 spans 13 residues. The germline gives CDR1 LGHDT, CDR2 YNNKEL (reference sequence). The whole variable domain, filled in from reference TRBV3-1 and TRBJ1-5, reads DTAVSQTPKYLVTQMGNDKSIKCEQNLGHDTMYWYKQDSKKFLKIMFSYNNKELIINETVPNRFSPKSPDKAHLNLHINSLELGDSAVYFCATGLGTNQPQHFGDGTRLSIL.

In this sample, this clonotype turned up a few times. The chain uses TRBV14 and TRBJ2-7; 8 bases match TRBD2. Germline CDR1 SGHDN, CDR2 FVKESK. This CDR3 has 13 residues. The ends lost 1 base at V and 8 bases at J; junction bases unmatched: 4. The CDR3 DNA sequence: TGTGCCAGCAGCCAAGCCGGGGGGGTGAAGCAGTACTTC. It yields the protein CASSQAGGVKQYF. Based on the CDR3 plus reference TRBV14 and TRBJ2-7, the full variable domain is EAGVTQFPSHSVIEKGQTVTLRCDPISGHDNLYWYRRVMGKEIKFLLHFVKESKQDESGMPNNRFLAERTGGTYSTLKVQPAELEDSGVYFCASSQAGGVKQYFGPGTRLTVT.

In the case of this clonotype: Since a much larger clone is just one base distant, this may be a read error. The rearrangement links TRBV5-5 to TRBJ1-1; D is undetermined. Germline loops: CDR1 SGHKS, CDR2 YYEKEE (reference sequence). The CDR3 length is 14 residues. The CDR3 spells CTSSHGMGNTEAFF. The DNA of the CDR3 is TGTACCAGCAGCCACGGGATGGGGAACACTGAAGCTTTCTTT.

This clonotype has just a few counts. The CDR3 loop reads CASSRGQANTGELFF. Here the CDR3 DNA reads TGTGCCAGCAGCCGCGGACAGGCGAACACCGGGGAGCTGTTTTTT. The rearrangement uses TRBV2 and TRBJ2-2; TRBD1 matches at 7 bases. The CDR3 extends over 15 amino acids. CDR1 is SNHLY, CDR2 FYNNEI, per germline. The trim removed 6 bases at V and 0 bases at J, leaving 4 bases unmatched. The entire variable domain, with the rest obtained from reference TRBV2 and TRBJ2-2, is as follows: EPEVTQTPSHQVTQMGQEVILRCVPISNHLYFYWYRQILGQKVEFLVSFYNNEISEKSEIFDDQFSVERPDGSNFTLKIRSTKLEDSAMYFCASSRGQANTGELFFGEGSRLTVL.

This clonotype showed up just a few times. The CDR3 protein is CASSVPGQGTEAFF. The CDR3 nucleotides are TGCGCCAGCAGCGTTCCGGGACAGGGCACTGAAGCTTTCTTT. J is TRBJ1-1 and V is TRBV4-1; the match to TRBD1 covers 9 bases. V lost 5 bases, J lost 4 bases, and 5 bases stayed unmatched. Germline CDR1 is MGHRA and CDR2 is YSYEKL. The CDR3 is 14 residues long.

This clonotype was picked up a small number of times. The CDR3 bases are TGTGCCACCAGTGATTTGGAACAGAACACCGGGGAGCTGTTTTTT. Protein product: CATSDLEQNTGELFF. The chain links TRBV24-1 to TRBJ2-2; no clear D. This CDR3 is 15 amino acids long. The germline CDR1 and CDR2 sequences are KGHDR and SFDVKD. V was pared by 0 bases and J by 1 base, with 5 bases between.

V usage is TRBV20-1 and J usage is TRBJ1-5; 7 nucleotides align to TRBD1. Trimming took 5 bases from V and 0 from J; bases not matched to a gene: 22. The CDR3 extends over 20 amino acids. The germline V gene has CDR1 DFQATT and CDR2 SNEGSKA (reference sequence). CDR3 nucleotide sequence: TGCAGTGCTCTTAAACCCGCGCCGGGACAGATTACTTATAGCAATCAGCCCCAGCATTTT. Translating gives CSALKPAPGQITYSNQPQHF.

This chain joins TRBV9 and TRBJ2-5; 9 bases map to TRBD2. CDR3 length: 15 amino acids. The V segment lost 4 bases and the J segment 1 base; nucleotides outside the gene matches: 5. CDR1 and CDR2 from the germline V gene are SGDLS and YYNGEE. The DNA for the CDR3 is TGTGCCAGCAGCTCGGAACTAGCGGGCCAAGAGACCCAGTACTTC. It codes for CASSSELAGQETQYF.

This clonotype showed up many times. The J gene is TRBJ1-1, the V gene TRBV11-2, with a possible D match to TRBD1 (5 bases). The CDR3 is 12 residues long. Germline-derived CDR1 and CDR2 are SGHAT and FQNNGV. Trimming cost V 5 bases and J 4 bases, with 8 bases left between them. As DNA, the CDR3 is TGTGCCAGCAGCGTGAGGGGCACTGAAGCTTTCTTT. Its translation is CASSVRGTEAFF.

The chain uses TRBV9 and TRBJ2-5; no reliable D call. The CDR3 has 14 residues. Germline CDR1 SGDLS, CDR2 YYNGEE. Trimming left V 0 bases short and J 3 bases short, with 9 bases between. The CDR3 reads CASSVAPTEETQYF. DNA for the CDR3: TGTGCCAGCAGCGTAGCCCCCACTGAAGAGACCCAGTACTTC. Looking up the rest from reference TRBV9 and TRBJ2-5 gives the full variable domain: DSGVTQTPKHLITATGQRVTLRCSPRSGDLSVYWYQQSLDQGLQFLIQYYNGEERAKGNILERFSAQQFPDLHSELNLSSLELGDSALYFCASSVAPTEETQYFGPGTRLLVL.

This clonotype was recorded at least ten times. The chain joins TRBV6-6 to TRBJ2-6; D tentatively fits TRBD1 or TRBD2 (6 bases each). CDR3 length: 17 residues. The ends were cut back, 6 bases at V and 2 bases at J, with 17 bases in the middle. CDR1 is MNHNY, CDR2 SVGAGI, per germline (reference sequence). The CDR3, as DNA: TGTGCCAGCAGCCTATGGGGGGCGCGCCCTGGGGCCAACGTCCTGACTTTC. It yields the protein CASSLWGARPGANVLTF.

This clonotype was counted at least ten times. The rearrangement links TRBV6-4 to TRBJ2-7; unclear D gene. The germline CDR1 and CDR2 sequences are MRHNA and SNTAGT. V was shortened by 4 bases and J by 3 bases, with 10 bases between the two germline ends. This CDR3 contains 13 residues. CDR3: CASSVRADYEQYF. CDR3 coding DNA: TGTGCCAGCAGTGTTCGGGCGGACTACGAGCAGTACTTC.

The V call is TRBV7-2, the J call TRBJ2-5, with 11 bases matching TRBD1. V shed 4 bases and J 4 bases; nucleotides not matched to a gene: 8. Per the germline V gene, CDR1 is SGHTA and CDR2 is FQGNSA. The CDR3 spans 16 residues. The CDR3 reads CASSSSGTGGSETQYF. The CDR3 region has the DNA TGTGCCAGCAGCTCGTCCGGGACAGGGGGTTCAGAGACCCAGTACTTC. The whole variable domain, filled in from reference TRBV7-2 and TRBJ2-5, reads GAGVSQSPSNKVTEKGKDVELRCDPISGHTALYWYRQSLGQGLEFLIYFQGNSAPDKSGLPSDRFSAERTGGSVSTLTIQRTQQEDSAVYLCASSSSGTGGSETQYFGPGTRLLVL.

This rearrangement joins TRBV2 to TRBJ2-7; 10 bases align to TRBD1. TRBJ2-4 explains the end of the DNA better; the J call may be wrong. Germline CDR1 is SNHLY and CDR2 is FYNNEI. This CDR3 region has 15 residues. The CDR3 region has the DNA TGTGCCAGCAGAGCCGAGACAGGGGGCTCTTACATTCAGTACTTC. It yields the protein CASRAETGGSYIQYF.

This clonotype was seen only a few times. V usage is TRBV3-1 and J usage is TRBJ2-7; possibly TRBD2 for D (6 bases). Germline-derived CDR1 and CDR2 are LGHDT and YNNKEL (reference sequence). This CDR3 has 14 residues. Trimming took off 3 bases at V and 9 bases at J, with 18 bases between the two ends. CDR3 bases: TGTGCCAGCAGCCAGATTAGCGGAGTGGTAGGGCAGTACTTC. Protein sequence: CASSQISGVVGQYF.

This clonotype was counted once. The V and J genes are TRBV7-9 and TRBJ1-2, with a weak D call TRBD1 (6 bases). The V gene lost 5 bases and the J gene lost 2 bases, with 18 bases spanning the gap. CDR1 is SEHNR and CDR2 is FQNEAQ in the germline V gene (reference sequence). This CDR3 region has 16 residues. The chain's CDR3 is CASSLTGDSGNYGYTF. In DNA form, the CDR3 reads TGTGCCAGCAGCCTGACAGGCGACAGCGGAAACTATGGCTACACCTTC.

There are a few counts of this clonotype. V and J are TRBV7-6 and TRBJ2-7; tentative D call: TRBD2 (6 bases). The CDR3 covers 13 residues. Germline V gene sequence: CDR1 SGHVS, CDR2 FNYEAQ. V was cut by 0 bases and J by 12 bases, with 15 bases left in between. Here the CDR3 DNA reads TGTGCCAGCAGCTTAGCGACTACGGGAGAGTGGTACTTC. Translating it yields CASSLATTGEWYF.

The rearrangement links TRBV20-1 to TRBJ2-5, with TRBD2 identical over 7 bases. This CDR3 region has 14 residues. Trimming cost V 6 bases and J 5 bases; bases outside gene matches: 12. Looked up from germline, CDR1 is DFQATT and CDR2 is SNEGSKA (reference sequence). Here the CDR3 reads CSAPLAGAWETQYF. CDR3 coding DNA: TGCAGTGCCCCGTTGGCGGGAGCGTGGGAGACCCAGTACTTC.

On this clonotype: A read error may account for a junction end that differs from germline. J is TRBJ1-5 and V is TRBV6-5; D is unresolved. Germline V gives CDR1 MNHEY, CDR2 SVGAGI. The CDR3 is made up of 12 amino acids. This chain's CDR3 is CASSYLGQPRHF. CDR3 sequence (DNA): TGTGCCAGCAGTTACCTCGGGCAACCCCGGCATTTT.